The rows below give T cell receptor beta chains drawn from one sample of a study of OX40 agonist ivuxolimab in advanced cancers. This table comes from immunoSEQ multiplex PCR, and its TCRdb copy is limited to in-frame clones, with some not included. The profile shows approximately 80,000 clones, about 89% of them singletons. This specimen consisted of CD4+ or CD8+ T cells sorted from blood, obtained in a trial of the OX40 agonist ivuxolimab. All receptors derive from an adult with an advanced solid tumor such as melanoma, head and neck, liver or kidney cancer. Each CDR3 is given with its conserved first and last residue. The D gene is left open where the match is weak.

TRBJ1-4,TRBD1,TRBV5-1,CASRRGTGPTNEKLFF,TGCGCCAGCCGCCGCGGGACAGGGCCAACTAATGAAAAACTGTTTTTT
TRBJ2-1,TRBD2,TRBV23-1,CASSQTPLPTSGSNGEQFF,TGCGCCAGCAGTCAAACTCCCCTACCGACTAGCGGAAGTAACGGTGAGCAGTTCTTC
TRBJ1-5,NA,TRBV19,CASSIRTHSNQPQHF,TGTGCCAGTAGTATTAGGACCCATAGCAATCAGCCCCAGCATTTT
TRBJ1-1,NA,TRBV9,CASSPHGRRLTEAFF,TGTGCCAGCAGCCCTCACGGGAGGCGCCTCACTGAAGCTTTCTTT
TRBJ2-5,NA,TRBV7-7,CASSLDTGPETQYF,TGTGCTAGCAGCTTAGATACAGGGCCGGAGACCCAGTACTTC
TRBJ2-6,NA,TRBV6-1,CASSEIWAGANVLTF,TGTGCCAGCAGTGAAATATGGGCCGGGGCCAACGTCCTGACTTTC
TRBJ1-1,NA,TRBV7-2,CASSSDWAEAFF,TGTGCCAGCAGCTCGGATTGGGCTGAAGCTTTCTTT
TRBJ2-7,NA,TRBV28,CASGAPYEQYF,TGTGCCAGTGGGGCCCCCTACGAGCAGTACTTC
TRBJ2-3,NA,TRBV5-1,CASSLGTAADTQYF,TGCGCCAGCAGCTTGGGAACAGCTGCAGATACGCAGTATTTT
TRBJ2-3,NA,TRBV28,CASRGTGGPSTDTQYF,TGTGCCAGCAGGGGTACGGGGGGCCCGAGCACAGATACGCAGTATTTT
TRBJ2-7,NA,TRBV5-1,CASSWGTAGGGSYEQYF,TGCGCCAGCAGCTGGGGGACAGCCGGGGGAGGCTCCTACGAGCAGTACTTC
TRBJ2-3,NA,TRBV9,CASSVVTESDTQYF,TGTGCCAGCAGCGTAGTAACAGAGTCAGATACGCAGTATTTT
TRBJ1-1,NA,TRBV13,CASSLEGRGRTEAFF,TGTGCCAGCAGCTTAGAGGGCAGGGGAAGAACTGAAGCTTTCTTT
TRBJ2-7,TRBD2,TRBV4-1,CASKQGLAGSYEQYF,TGCGCCAGTAAACAAGGGCTAGCGGGGTCCTACGAGCAGTACTTC
TRBJ1-2,NA,TRBV19,CASSPPSDSYGYTF,TGTGCCAGTAGTCCCCCCTCAGACAGCTATGGCTACACCTTC
TRBJ2-7,TRBD1,TRBV18,CASSPSLDRAYEQYF,TGTGCCAGCTCACCGTCCCTGGACAGGGCCTACGAGCAGTACTTC
TRBJ2-1,TRBD2,TRBV7-2,CASSLERTSGGAGEQFF,TGTGCCAGCAGCTTAGAAAGGACTAGCGGGGGGGCAGGTGAGCAGTTCTTC
TRBJ2-1,NA,TRBV7-2,CASSWVGSAENEQFF,TGTGCCAGCAGCTGGGTGGGTAGCGCGGAAAATGAGCAGTTCTTC
TRBJ2-1,NA,TRBV11-2,CASSPTGFEQFF,TGTGCCAGCAGCCCAACAGGGTTTGAGCAGTTCTTC
TRBJ1-4,TRBD1,TRBV28,CASSPGTGSANEKLFF,TGTGCCAGCAGTCCCGGGACAGGGTCGGCTAATGAAAAACTGTTTTTT
TRBJ1-2,TRBD1,TRBV7-8,CASSSQSTGTGVVHGYTF,TGTGCCAGCAGCTCACAGAGTACCGGGACAGGGGTCGTTCATGGCTACACCTTC
TRBJ2-1,NA,TRBV19,CASSISRNNEQFF,TGTGCCAGTAGTATTTCCAGAAACAATGAGCAGTTCTTC
TRBJ2-4,NA,TRBV20-1,CSASPEYLQYF,TGCAGTGCTAGTCCCGAGTACCTTCAGTACTTC
TRBJ1-2,TRBD1,TRBV28,CASEGQLYGYTF,TGTGCCAGTGAGGGACAGCTCTATGGCTACACCTTC
TRBJ2-1,NA,TRBV13,CASSLGIGGSYNEQFF,TGTGCCAGCAGCTTAGGGATCGGGGGATCCTACAATGAGCAGTTCTTC
TRBJ1-2,TRBD1,TRBV10-3,CATEGQGARNGYTF,TGTGCCACGGAGGGACAGGGGGCGCGGAATGGCTACACCTTC
TRBJ2-7,NA,TRBV7-6,CASSRTFPYEQYF,TGTGCCAGCAGTAGGACATTTCCCTACGAGCAGTACTTC